These T cell receptor beta chains were read from a single sample in a study of blood T cells in healthy people across ages. TCRdb re-called the 5' RACE reads through MiXCR, storing one row per CDR3 protein. The sample consists of approximately 700,000 distinct CDR3 sequences, approximately 30% of them appearing once. The sample was blood. The receptors shown here come from a woman older than 75 in good health. CDR3s include the opening cysteine and the closing phenylalanine or tryptophan. A D gene is named only where the DNA matches it firmly. Only part of the rows carry a size: once, few, many, or a class if the clone is expanded.

V: TRBV5-6; size: few; D: TRBD2; J: TRBJ2-1; DNA: TGTGCCAGCAGCTGCCCGGGGGGAAGTTGCAATGAGCAGTTCTTC; CDR3: CASSCPGGSCNEQFF
V: TRBV12-3/TRBV12-4; size: many; D: TRBD1; J: TRBJ1-2; DNA: TGTGCCAGCAGAGCAAGGGACAGCTATGGCTACACCTTC; CDR3: CASRARDSYGYTF
V: TRBV7-6; size: many; D: TRBD2; J: TRBJ2-2; DNA: TGTGCCAGCAGCACCCCGGGACTAGCGGGGGTATATAACACCGGGGAGCTGTTTTTT; CDR3: CASSTPGLAGVYNTGELFF
V: TRBV7-8; size: NA; D: NA; J: TRBJ2-5; DNA: TGTGCCAGCAGCTTATTGGCTGACCAACGGACCCAGTACTTC; CDR3: CASSLLADQRTQYF
V: TRBV9; size: many; D: NA; J: TRBJ2-7; DNA: TGTGCCAGCAGCCGAGGAGCACTCCAGGCCTCCTACGAGCAGTACTTC; CDR3: CASSRGALQASYEQYF
V: TRBV6-2/TRBV6-3; size: many; D: NA; J: TRBJ1-1; DNA: TGTGCCAGCATTAGGGCGGGGGGGCTGAACACTGAAGCTTTCTTT; CDR3: CASIRAGGLNTEAFF
V: TRBV27; size: few; D: NA; J: TRBJ1-2; DNA: TGTGCCAGCAGCCCCCGGGGGGGCCCTCCCGGCTACACCTTC; CDR3: CASSPRGGPPGYTF
V: TRBV6-1; size: many; D: TRBD1; J: TRBJ1-5; DNA: TGTGCCAGCAGAAGGACAGGTTATAGCAATCAGCCCCAGCATTTT; CDR3: CASRRTGYSNQPQHF
V: TRBV7-2; size: many; D: NA; J: TRBJ1-6; DNA: TGTGCCAGCGCCTCAGGGAGCTCCTATAATTCACCCCTCCACTTT; CDR3: CASASGSSYNSPLHF
V: TRBV20-1; size: many; D: NA; J: TRBJ1-1; DNA: TGCAGTGCTAGACGTGAGGGAACGAACACTGAAGCTTTCTTT; CDR3: CSARREGTNTEAFF
V: TRBV28; size: NA; D: TRBD2; J: TRBJ2-4; DNA: TGTGCCAGCAGTTCCCCGGGAGGGGACCACCATGGGGCGGGGAAAAACATTCAGTACTTC; CDR3: CASSSPGGDHHGAGKNIQYF
V: TRBV6-1; size: NA; D: TRBD1; J: TRBJ1-6; DNA: TGTGCCAGCAGCGTTACCAAATTCGGACAGGGTAATTCACCCCTCCACTTT; CDR3: CASSVTKFGQGNSPLHF
V: TRBV18; size: few; D: NA; J: TRBJ1-5; DNA: TGTGCCAGCTCACCAACTGGGTCGGCGCAGCCCCAGCATTTT; CDR3: CASSPTGSAQPQHF
V: TRBV30; size: NA; D: NA; J: TRBJ1-1; DNA: TGTGCCTGGAGTGGCCAGCCGAACACTGAAGCTTTCTTT; CDR3: CAWSGQPNTEAFF
V: TRBV6-1; size: NA; D: TRBD1; J: TRBJ2-7; DNA: TGTGCCAGCAGTGTACGACAGGGGACGGCCTACGAGCAGTACTTC; CDR3: CASSVRQGTAYEQYF
V: TRBV13; size: NA; D: NA; J: TRBJ1-2; DNA: TGTGCCAGCAGCTTGACCGGGTTAGGCTACACCTTC; CDR3: CASSLTGLGYTF
V: TRBV6-2/TRBV6-3; size: few; D: NA; J: TRBJ1-4; DNA: TGTGCCAGCAGTTCCCTCCGAACGACTAATGAAAAACTGTTTTTT; CDR3: CASSSLRTTNEKLFF
V: TRBV4-1; size: many; D: TRBD1; J: TRBJ1-2; DNA: TGCGCCAGCAGCCCGGGACAGGGGACACGAGACTATGGCTACACCTTC; CDR3: CASSPGQGTRDYGYTF
V: TRBV5-5; size: many; D: NA; J: TRBJ2-1; DNA: TGTGCCAGCAGCCTCCAAGGGGGGCAGAGCTACAATGAGCAGTTCTTC; CDR3: CASSLQGGQSYNEQFF
V: TRBV1; size: once; D: NA; J: TRBJ1-6; DNA: TGCACCAGCAGCCCCTGCGACAGGGAGAACTCACCCCTCCACTTT; CDR3: CTSSPCDRENSPLHF
V: TRBV5-1; size: many; D: TRBD1; J: TRBJ1-1; DNA: TGCGCCAGCAGCGGTACAGGGGACCTGAACACTGAAGCTTTCTTT; CDR3: CASSGTGDLNTEAFF
V: TRBV7-8; size: many; D: NA; J: TRBJ2-3; DNA: TGTGCCAGCAGCTTAGGATCTAACACAGATACGCAGTATTTT; CDR3: CASSLGSNTDTQYF
V: TRBV7-9; size: many; D: NA; J: TRBJ1-5; DNA: TGTGCCAGCAGCCCCCTCCGGGATCAGCCCCAGCATTTT; CDR3: CASSPLRDQPQHF
V: TRBV7-9; size: NA; D: TRBD1; J: TRBJ2-1; DNA: TGTGCCAGCAGCTTAGTTGTAGGGACAGGACCGAATGAGCAGTTCTTC; CDR3: CASSLVVGTGPNEQFF
V: TRBV12-3/TRBV12-4; size: few; D: NA; J: TRBJ1-6; DNA: TGTGCCAGCAGTTTACTGGACGGGGGATCACCCCTCCACTTT; CDR3: CASSLLDGGSPLHF
V: TRBV30; size: few; D: TRBD1; J: TRBJ1-5; DNA: TGTGCCTGGAGTGGGGGGGGACAGGGGTATCAGCCCCAGCATTTT; CDR3: CAWSGGGQGYQPQHF
V: TRBV2; size: few; D: TRBD1; J: TRBJ1-5; DNA: TGTGCCAGCAGTGGAGACAGGGGTAGCAATCAGCCCCAGCATTTT; CDR3: CASSGDRGSNQPQHF
V: TRBV5-6; size: few; D: NA; J: TRBJ1-6; DNA: TGTGCCAGCAGCGAACAGGGCCTCTATAATTCACCCCTCCACTTT; CDR3: CASSEQGLYNSPLHF
V: TRBV20-1; size: NA; D: NA; J: TRBJ1-6; DNA: TGCAGTGCCCCGGACAAACAGGCAGTGCCCCTCCACTTT; CDR3: CSAPDKQAVPLHF
V: TRBV27; size: NA; D: NA; J: TRBJ1-1; DNA: TGTGCCAGCAAAAGGTTCGGGGGCACAACGAACACTGAAGCTTTCTTT; CDR3: CASKRFGGTTNTEAFF
V: TRBV13; size: NA; D: TRBD2; J: TRBJ2-3; DNA: TGTGCCAGCAGCTTAGCGGGGGGGCCGGGCACAGATACGCAGTATTTT; CDR3: CASSLAGGPGTDTQYF
V: TRBV5-1; size: many; D: NA; J: TRBJ1-6; DNA: TGCGCCAGCAGCACCGATAATTCACCCCTCCACTTT; CDR3: CASSTDNSPLHF
V: TRBV10-3; size: few; D: NA; J: TRBJ1-5; DNA: TGTGCCATCTCTCAGGCTCCCAGCAATCAGCCCCAGCATTTT; CDR3: CAISQAPSNQPQHF
V: TRBV9; size: many; D: NA; J: TRBJ1-4; DNA: TGTGCCAGCAGCTTAGGACGGAATACAAATGAAAAACTGTTTTTT; CDR3: CASSLGRNTNEKLFF
V: TRBV4-2; size: many; D: NA; J: TRBJ2-5; DNA: NA; CDR3: CASSQVAGGAEYF
V: TRBV6-1; size: few; D: NA; J: TRBJ1-1; DNA: TGTGCCAGTAGGGAATCCAGGGCGGCCTCCTTGAACACTGAAGCTTTCTTT; CDR3: CASRESRAASLNTEAFF
V: TRBV7-2; size: NA; D: NA; J: TRBJ1-1; DNA: TGTGCCAGCAGCTTAGTCCCAGTTATGAACACTGAAGCTTTCTTT; CDR3: CASSLVPVMNTEAFF
V: TRBV12-3/TRBV12-4; size: many; D: NA; J: TRBJ2-1; DNA: TGTGCCAGCAGTTTACGGGGCCGCTCCTACAATGAGCAGTTCTTC; CDR3: CASSLRGRSYNEQFF
V: TRBV21-1; size: few; D: NA; J: TRBJ2-7; DNA: TGTGCCAGCAGCAACCCGGGACAGGGATGCTACGAGCAGTACTTC; CDR3: CASSNPGQGCYEQYF
V: TRBV6-6; size: many; D: TRBD1; J: TRBJ1-2; DNA: TGTGCCAGCAAACGGGACAGGGGGAGAGGCTACACCTTC; CDR3: CASKRDRGRGYTF
V: TRBV20-1; size: NA; D: NA; J: TRBJ1-1; DNA: TGCAGTGCTAGATTTGTAGGGGGCACTGAAGCTTTCTTT; CDR3: CSARFVGGTEAFF
V: TRBV12-3/TRBV12-4; size: many; D: TRBD1; J: TRBJ1-2; DNA: TGTGCCAGCAGTCAGGGACAGGGGGCGCGGGGCTACACCTTC; CDR3: CASSQGQGARGYTF
V: TRBV7-9; size: NA; D: NA; J: TRBJ2-4; DNA: TGTGCCACCACGCAAGGGGCCAAAAACATTCAGTACTTC; CDR3: CATTQGAKNIQYF
V: TRBV6-6; size: NA; D: NA; J: TRBJ1-5; DNA: TGTGCCAGCAGTTACTCGAAGCCGGGGCTCGGCCAGCCCCAGCATTTT; CDR3: CASSYSKPGLGQPQHF
V: TRBV9; size: few; D: NA; J: TRBJ2-5; DNA: TGTGCCAGCAGCGTAGGCCAGGGGAGTGGGGATGAGCAGTACTTC; CDR3: CASSVGQGSGDEQYF
V: TRBV27; size: NA; D: NA; J: TRBJ1-5; DNA: TGTGCCAGCAGTTCGACAACGGGACTCCTGGCTTATAGCAATCAGCCCCAGCATTTT; CDR3: CASSSTTGLLAYSNQPQHF
V: TRBV28; size: many; D: NA; J: TRBJ2-7; DNA: TGTGCCAGCAGCCGGGCCGGAGTCGGCGAGCAGTACTTC; CDR3: CASSRAGVGEQYF
V: TRBV7-3; size: NA; D: NA; J: TRBJ2-7; DNA: TGTGCCAGCAGTCCGAACGGACGGCTCTCGCACGAGCAGTACTTC; CDR3: CASSPNGRLSHEQYF
V: TRBV11-2; size: NA; D: NA; J: TRBJ1-1; DNA: TGTGCCAGCAGCCCAGGGGTCGGCAGTGAAGCTTTCTTT; CDR3: CASSPGVGSEAFF
V: TRBV30; size: few; D: NA; J: TRBJ1-5; DNA: TGTGCCTGGAGCTGGGATAGCAATCAGCCCCAGCATTTT; CDR3: CAWSWDSNQPQHF
V: TRBV12-3/TRBV12-4; size: many; D: NA; J: TRBJ1-5; DNA: TGTGCCAGCAGTCCCACAATAAATCAGCCCCAGCATTTT; CDR3: CASSPTINQPQHF
V: TRBV7-9; size: NA; D: NA; J: TRBJ1-3; DNA: TGTGCCAGCAGCTTAGAAAGAGGGGTCGCTCGCACCGCTGGAAACACCATATATTTT; CDR3: CASSLERGVARTAGNTIYF
V: TRBV5-1; size: NA; D: NA; J: TRBJ2-5; DNA: TGCGCCAGCAGCTTCCGGCTAAACCAAGAGACCCAGTACTTC; CDR3: CASSFRLNQETQYF
V: TRBV6-2/TRBV6-3; size: NA; D: TRBD1; J: TRBJ2-7; DNA: TGTGCCAGCAGTTACTTGGACAGGGACGAGCAGTACTTC; CDR3: CASSYLDRDEQYF
V: TRBV7-2; size: many; D: NA; J: TRBJ1-2; DNA: TGTGCCAGCAGCTTAGATTGGGCAGGGATAAGGGGCTACACCTTC; CDR3: CASSLDWAGIRGYTF
V: TRBV20-1; size: NA; D: NA; J: TRBJ1-1; DNA: TGCAGTGCTAGACCTCGGGGGGCGGGGGATAGGCCTTTCTTT; CDR3: CSARPRGAGDRPFF
V: TRBV18; size: few; D: NA; J: TRBJ2-3; DNA: TGTGCCAGCTCACCGCTCGCCGGGGGGCCCACAGATACGCAGTATTTT; CDR3: CASSPLAGGPTDTQYF
V: TRBV6-2/TRBV6-3; size: many; D: NA; J: TRBJ1-6; DNA: TGTGCCAGCAACCGGCATGGGGGACCAGGAAATAATTCACCCCTCCACTTT; CDR3: CASNRHGGPGNNSPLHF
V: TRBV7-3; size: few; D: NA; J: TRBJ2-1; DNA: TGTGCCAGCAGCTGGCAGGGGGGGGTGGATGAGCAGTTCTTC; CDR3: CASSWQGGVDEQFF